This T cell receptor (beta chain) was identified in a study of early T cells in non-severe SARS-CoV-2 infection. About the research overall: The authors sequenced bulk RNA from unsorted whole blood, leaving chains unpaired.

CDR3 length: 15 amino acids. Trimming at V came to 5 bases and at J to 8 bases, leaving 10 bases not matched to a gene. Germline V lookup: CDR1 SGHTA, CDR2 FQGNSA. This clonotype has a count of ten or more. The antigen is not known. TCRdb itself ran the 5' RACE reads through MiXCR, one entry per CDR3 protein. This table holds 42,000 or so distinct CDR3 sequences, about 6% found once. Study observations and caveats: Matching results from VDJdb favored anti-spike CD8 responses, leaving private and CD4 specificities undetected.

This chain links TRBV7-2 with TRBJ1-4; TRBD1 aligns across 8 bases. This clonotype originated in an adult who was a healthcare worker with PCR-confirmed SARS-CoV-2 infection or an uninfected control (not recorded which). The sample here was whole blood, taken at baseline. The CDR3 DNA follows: TGTGCCAGCAGCCCGACAGGGGTGAAGGGGGAAAAACTGTTTTTT. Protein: CASSPTGVKGEKLFF.